This T cell receptor beta chain came from a study of technical replicates of blood from several donors. TCRdb's copy holds only in-frame clones and misses some; the assay was immunoSEQ multiplex PCR. The sample shows approximately 73,000 clones, 90% to 95% of them seen only once. Trimming stripped 1 base from V and 6 bases from J, with 11 bases between. The CDR3 extends over 14 amino acids. Germline-derived CDR1 and CDR2 are MNHEY and SVGAGI. The rearrangement links TRBV6-5 to TRBJ2-3, with a weak D call TRBD2 (6 bases). This clonotype originated in a human donor in good health. Source material: T cells isolated from PBMCs. In DNA, the CDR3 is TGTGCCAGCAGTTACTTTAGCGGACTCGATACGCAGTATTTT. Its translation: CASSYFSGLDTQYF.